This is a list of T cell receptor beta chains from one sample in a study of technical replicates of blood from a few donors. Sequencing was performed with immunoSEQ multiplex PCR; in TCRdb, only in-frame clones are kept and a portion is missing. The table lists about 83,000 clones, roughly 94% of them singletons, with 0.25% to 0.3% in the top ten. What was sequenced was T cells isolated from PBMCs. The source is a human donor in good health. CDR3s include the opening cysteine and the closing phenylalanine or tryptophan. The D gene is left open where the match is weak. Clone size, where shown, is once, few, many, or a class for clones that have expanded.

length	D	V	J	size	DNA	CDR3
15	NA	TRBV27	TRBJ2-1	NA	TGTGCCAGCAGTTTATCGTACCCTCCTAGGGGAGAGCAGTTCTTC	CASSLSYPPRGEQFF
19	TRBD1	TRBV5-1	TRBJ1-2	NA	TGCGCCAGCAGCTTAGCGAAGGGACAGTCGTTCCGCGGATTTCATGGCTACACCTTC	CASSLAKGQSFRGFHGYTF
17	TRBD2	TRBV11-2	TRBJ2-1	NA	TGTGCCTGTAACGGACTAGCGGGGGGTGAGAACTACAATGAGCAGTTCTTC	CACNGLAGGENYNEQFF
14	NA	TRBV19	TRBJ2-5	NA	TGTGCCAGTAGTACATCTCGTGGGCCGGGGATCCAGTACTTC	CASSTSRGPGIQYF
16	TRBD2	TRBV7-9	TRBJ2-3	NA	TGTGCCAGCAGCTTTTGGGCGGGAGATGGCGCAGATACGCAGTATTTT	CASSFWAGDGADTQYF
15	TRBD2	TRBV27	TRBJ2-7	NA	TGTGCCAGCAGTTTAAGACTAGCGGGAGGGTACGAGCAGTACTTC	CASSLRLAGGYEQYF
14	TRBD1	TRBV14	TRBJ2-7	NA	TGTGCCAGCAGCCAAGGGACAGGAGCCTACGAGCAGTACTTC	CASSQGTGAYEQYF
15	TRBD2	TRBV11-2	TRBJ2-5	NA	TGTGCCAGCAGCCTCCGGACTAGCTTACGCGAGACCCAGTACTTC	CASSLRTSLRETQYF
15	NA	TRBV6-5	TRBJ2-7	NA	TGTGCCAGCAGTTACTCGATAATTTATGGGAGCGAGCAGTACTTC	CASSYSIIYGSEQYF
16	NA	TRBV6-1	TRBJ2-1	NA	TGTGCCAGCAGTGAAGGGGGGCTTCGGGTCACGGATGAGCAGTTCTTC	CASSEGGLRVTDEQFF
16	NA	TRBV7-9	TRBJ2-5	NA	TGTGCCAGCAGCTTAGGGGGGACTCTATACCAAGAGACCCAGTACTTC	CASSLGGTLYQETQYF
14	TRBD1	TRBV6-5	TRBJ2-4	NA	TGTGCCAGCAGTTCCCCGGGACAGTCAAACATTCAGTACTTC	CASSSPGQSNIQYF
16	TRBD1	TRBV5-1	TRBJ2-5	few	TGCGCCAGCAGCTTGCGATCAGACAGGGGAGTCGAGACCCAGTACTTC	CASSLRSDRGVETQYF
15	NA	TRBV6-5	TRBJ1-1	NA	TGTGCCAGCGGTGGAGGGGAGGTCCGGAACACTGAAGCTTTCTTT	CASGGGEVRNTEAFF
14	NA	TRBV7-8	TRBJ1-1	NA	TGTGCCAGCAGCTTCGGGGGGCTGAACACTGAAGCTTTCTTT	CASSFGGLNTEAFF
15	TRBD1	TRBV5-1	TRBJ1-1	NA	TGCGCCAGCAGCCCCGAAAGGACAGGGAACACTGAAGCTTTCTTT	CASSPERTGNTEAFF
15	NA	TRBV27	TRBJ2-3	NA	TGTGCCAGCAGCTTAAGGGCCAGGGGCACAGATACGCAGTATTTT	CASSLRARGTDTQYF
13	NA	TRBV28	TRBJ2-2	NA	TGTGCCAGCAGACTGATGAACACCGGGGAGCTGTTTTTT	CASRLMNTGELFF
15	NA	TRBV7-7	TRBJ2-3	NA	TGTGCCAGCAGCTTAGTCCCAGGGAGCACAGATACGCAGTATTTT	CASSLVPGSTDTQYF
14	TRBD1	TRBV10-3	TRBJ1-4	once	TGTGCCATCAGTGCCGGACAGGGAGATGAAAAACTGTTTTTT	CAISAGQGDEKLFF
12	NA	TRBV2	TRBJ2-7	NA	TGTGCCGGCTCATCAGGGGTTGGCGAGCAGTACTTC	CAGSSGVGEQYF
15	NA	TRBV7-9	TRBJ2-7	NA	TGTGCCAGCAGGGGTCGGGCGGGATCCTCACACGAGCAGTACTTC	CASRGRAGSSHEQYF
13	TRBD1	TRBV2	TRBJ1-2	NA	TGTGCCAGCAGTGAACAGGGGGACTATGGCTACACCTTC	CASSEQGDYGYTF
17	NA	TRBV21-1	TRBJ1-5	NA	TGTGCCAGCAGCACCCCAGGGTTGAGAGACCGAGATCAGCCCCAGCATTTT	CASSTPGLRDRDQPQHF
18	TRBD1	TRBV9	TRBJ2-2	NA	TGTGCCAGCAGCGAACGGGACAGGGGAGTAAAGGGCACCGGGGAGCTGTTTTTT	CASSERDRGVKGTGELFF
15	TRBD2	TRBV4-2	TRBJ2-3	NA	TGTGCCAGCAGCCAAGTCGGGGGGGCCGAAGATACGCAGTATTTT	CASSQVGGAEDTQYF
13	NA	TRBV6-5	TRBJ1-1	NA	TGTGCCAGCAGAACGCCGAGTGACAGGACTGCTTTCTTT	CASRTPSDRTAFF
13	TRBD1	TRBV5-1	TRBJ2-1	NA	TGCGCCACGTCGGACAGGGCCTACAATGAGCAGTTCTTC	CATSDRAYNEQFF
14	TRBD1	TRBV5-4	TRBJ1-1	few	TGTGCCAGCAGCTTGACAGGGGAGGACACTGAAGCTTTCTTT	CASSLTGEDTEAFF
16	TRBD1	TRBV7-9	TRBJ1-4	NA	TGTGCCAGCAGCGCAGAGGGAATGACAGGGCGAGAGAAACTGTTTTTT	CASSAEGMTGREKLFF
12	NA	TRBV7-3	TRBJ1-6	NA	TGTGCCAGCAGCTCGGGGAATTCACCCCTCCACTTT	CASSSGNSPLHF
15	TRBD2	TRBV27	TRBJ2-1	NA	TGTGCCAGCAGTCCCAGCGGGGAGACCTACAATGAGCAGTTCTTC	CASSPSGETYNEQFF
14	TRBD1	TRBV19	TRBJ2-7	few	TGTGCCAGTAGTATCGGGGACAGCACCCAAAGCCAGTACTTC	CASSIGDSTQSQYF
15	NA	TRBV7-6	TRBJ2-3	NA	TGTGCCAGCAGTTTACGGTGGACAGACGGAGATACGCAGTATTTT	CASSLRWTDGDTQYF
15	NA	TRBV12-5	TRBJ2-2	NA	TGTGCTGGCGGCGGGCGGGATCGGGGCACCGGGGAGCTGTTTTTT	CAGGGRDRGTGELFF
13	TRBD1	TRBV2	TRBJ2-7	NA	TGTGCCAGCAACGACAGGGGCTCCAACGAGCAGTACTTC	CASNDRGSNEQYF